This T cell receptor beta chain derives from a study of blood T cell repertoires in COVID-19. Study-wide context: COVID-19 samples from acute and convalescent phases originated in the United States, Italy and Spain. The analysed material was cDNA or gDNA that came from T cells, B-cell-depleted T cells, or PBMCs.

This CDR3 is built from 17 residues. V shed 0 bases, J shed 6 bases, and the junction held 9 bases outside the gene matches. Germline CDR1 is LGHNA and CDR2 is YSLEER. As originally analysed: Reference gene primer amplification gave estimated nucleated cell counts. This table comes from immunoSEQ multiplex PCR, and its TCRdb copy is limited to in-frame clones, with some not included. V, J and clone size are those of that table, while D and trimming were read from the DNA. In the table there are about 84,000 clones, around 80% of which are singletons. This TCR came from an older man with active or convalescent COVID-19. V usage is TRBV4-3 and J usage is TRBJ2-2; TRBD2 aligns across 8 bases. Sequenced sample: peripheral blood. The CDR3 sequence: CASSQDLAGRASGELFF. In DNA form, the CDR3 reads TGCGCCAGCAGCCAAGATTTAGCGGGAAGGGCCTCCGGGGAGCTGTTTTTT.